The 29 T cell receptor beta chains in this list originate from one sample, sequenced in a study of OX40 agonist ivuxolimab in advanced cancers. Assay: immunoSEQ multiplex PCR; the TCRdb copy retains only in-frame clones and omits some. There are about 38,000 clones in the sample; 65% to 80% occur only once, and about an eighth lies in the top ten. The starting material was CD4+ or CD8+ T cells sorted from blood, obtained in a trial of the OX40 agonist ivuxolimab. The receptors here all came from an adult with an advanced solid tumor such as melanoma, head and neck, liver or kidney cancer.

This sequence joins TRBV28 and TRBJ1-2, with D uncertain. CDR3 length: 12 residues. V was shortened by 4 bases and J by 8 bases, with 11 bases between the two germline ends. Per germline, CDR1 MDHEN and CDR2 SYDVKM. CDR3 coding DNA: TGTGCCAGCAGTTCGACTAGTCTGGGCTACACCTTC. Residues: CASSSTSLGYTF.

The chain uses TRBV4-1 and TRBJ1-1, with D possibly matching TRBD1 (5 bases). The CDR3 length is 18 residues. Trimming pared 1 base from V and 1 base from J, leaving 19 bases between. CDR1 and CDR2 (germline): MGHRA, YSYEKL. CDR3 sequence reads: CASSQVIGGALGNTEAFF. CDR3 DNA sequence: TGCGCCAGCAGCCAAGTCATTGGAGGGGCGTTAGGGAACACTGAAGCTTTCTTT.

The CDR3 sequence: CAWSAPGSLNTEAFF. The CDR3, as DNA: TGTGCCTGGAGTGCCCCAGGGTCCTTGAACACTGAAGCTTTCTTT. The gene calls are TRBV30 and TRBJ1-1, with D tentatively TRBD1 (5 bases). The CDR3 has 15 residues. CDR1 and CDR2 from the germline V gene are GTSNPN and SVGIG (reference sequence). Deletions cut 1 base from V and 0 bases from J, with 12 bases between.

The chain uses TRBV19 and TRBJ1-1, with 8 bases matching TRBD1. Germline V gene sequence: CDR1 LNHDA, CDR2 SQIVND (reference sequence). CDR3 size: 16 residues. J gave up 4 bases and V 5 bases, and 12 bases lay outside the gene matches. CDR3 residues: CASSLFQGALSTEAFF. CDR3 nucleotide sequence: TGTGCCAGTAGTCTTTTCCAGGGGGCGCTGAGCACTGAAGCTTTCTTT. Full variable domain (remainder filled in from reference TRBV19 and TRBJ1-1): DGGITQSPKYLFRKEGQNVTLSCEQNLNHDAMYWYRQDPGQGLRLIYYSQIVNDFQKGDIAEGYSVSREKKESFPLTVTSAQKNPTAFYLCASSLFQGALSTEAFFGQGTRLTVV.

This chain links TRBV7-2 with TRBJ2-3; 9 bases map to TRBD2. The CDR3 sequence is 15 residues long. CDR1 SGHTA and CDR2 FQGNSA come from the germline V gene. V gave up 5 bases and J gave up 6 bases; unmatched junction bases: 9. The DNA of the CDR3 is TGTGCCAGCAGCCCCGGAGGCGGGAGGGGGGATACGCAGTATTTT. Encoded protein: CASSPGGGRGDTQYF.

This chain uses TRBV6-1 with TRBJ1-6; 9 bases are a match to TRBD1. Germline V CDR1 and CDR2: MNHNS, SASEGT. With V trimmed by 8 bases and J by 7 bases, 3 bases remained unmatched. CDR3 size: 13 residues. CDR3 sequence: CASATGGNSPLHF. In nucleotides, the CDR3 is TGTGCCAGCGCGACAGGGGGGAATTCACCCCTCCACTTT.

The chain couples TRBV5-1 to TRBJ1-1, with TRBD1 matching over 7 bases. Trimming removed 3 bases from V and 8 bases from J; junction bases left unmatched: 10. Looked up from germline, CDR1 is SGHRS and CDR2 is YFSETQ. The CDR3 has 14 residues. CDR3 sequence reads: CASSSQQGQTEAFF. The CDR3 DNA is TGCGCCAGCAGCTCCCAACAGGGGCAAACCGAAGCTTTCTTT.

This sequence joins TRBV4-2 and TRBJ2-3; no firm D call. This CDR3 contains 15 residues. CDR1 and CDR2 (germline): LGHNA, YNFKEQ. V gave up 0 bases and J gave up 2 bases, with 9 bases separating them. CDR3 DNA sequence: TGTGCCAGCAGCCAAGATTCGTACACCACAGATACGCAGTATTTT. Its translation: CASSQDSYTTDTQYF.

V usage is TRBV9 and J usage is TRBJ2-3; unclear D gene. The CDR3 spans 15 residues. The germline gives CDR1 SGDLS, CDR2 YYNGEE. The V and J ends lost 0 bases and 1 base respectively, with 9 bases between them. CDR3 DNA sequence: TGTGCCAGCAGCGTAGGGGGATCGGGCACAGATACGCAGTATTTT. It specifies CASSVGGSGTDTQYF.

V and J are TRBV7-2 and TRBJ1-1, with a weak D call TRBD1 (6 bases). The CDR3 sequence is 14 residues long. The V and J ends lost 5 bases and 4 bases respectively, with 14 bases between them. Germline V gene lookup returns CDR1 SGHTA and CDR2 FQGNSA. CDR3 residues: CASSPYQQGTEAFF. DNA of the CDR3: TGTGCCAGCAGCCCTTACCAACAGGGCACTGAAGCTTTCTTT.

The chain employs TRBV27 and TRBJ2-1; D may be TRBD1 or TRBD2 (6 bases each). The CDR3 is 12 amino acids. The V end was cut by 4 bases, the J end by 10 bases, with 11 bases between. Germline assignment: CDR1 MNHEY and CDR2 SMNVEV (reference sequence). The DNA for the CDR3 is TGTGCCAGCAGTTATATAGGGGGGGAGCAGTTCTTC. Encoded protein: CASSYIGGEQFF.

This clone was recorded once. The rearrangement links TRBV7-3 to TRBJ1-1; D call uncertain. Trimming shortened V by 5 bases and J by 8 bases, and 18 bases separated the two germline ends. The CDR3 is made up of 14 amino acids. CDR1 is SGHTA, CDR2 FQGTGA, per germline. The CDR3: CASSPSRSGKEAFF. CDR3 bases: TGTGCCAGCAGCCCAAGTCGCTCGGGAAAAGAAGCTTTCTTT.

The chain employs TRBV10-1 and TRBJ2-7, with 13 bases matching TRBD2. V lost 3 bases to trimming and J lost 4 bases; unmatched junction nucleotides: 6. The CDR3 covers 16 residues. CDR1 and CDR2 (germline): WNHNN, SYGVQD (reference sequence). CDR3 nucleotides: TGCGCCAGCAGTGATCCAGGGACTAGCGGGACTTACGAGCAGTACTTC. Translated: CASSDPGTSGTYEQYF.

V usage is TRBV7-9 and J usage is TRBJ2-1, with 9 bases identical to TRBD2. Germline V gene lookup returns CDR1 SEHNR and CDR2 FQNEAQ (reference sequence). After removal of 5 bases from V and 6 bases from J, the junction contained 11 bases not matched to a gene. This CDR3 has 16 amino acids. Here the CDR3 reads CASSPKASGKVNEQFF. The CDR3 bases are TGTGCCAGCAGCCCGAAGGCTAGCGGGAAGGTCAATGAGCAGTTCTTC.

The V call is TRBV18, the J call TRBJ1-1; 9 nucleotides agree with TRBD1. The CDR3 sequence is 16 residues long. CDR1 is KGHSH, CDR2 LQKENI, per germline. J lost 1 base, V lost 3 bases, and 6 bases had no gene match. CDR3 in amino acids: CASSPGTGTQNTEAFF. The CDR3 nucleotides are TGTGCCAGCTCACCCGGGACAGGGACCCAGAACACTGAAGCTTTCTTT.

The chain uses TRBV27 and TRBJ2-3; D is unclear. Germline-derived CDR1 and CDR2 are MNHEY and SMNVEV (reference sequence). This CDR3 is built from 13 residues. V was trimmed by 3 bases and J by 2 bases, leaving 6 bases between them. CDR3: CASSFGVTDTQYF. The CDR3 bases are TGTGCCAGCAGTTTTGGGGTCACAGATACGCAGTATTTT.

The chain links TRBV2 to TRBJ1-5, with a tentative D call TRBD1 (5 bases). V was clipped by 3 bases and J by 10 bases, with 13 bases between them. The CDR3 extends over 13 amino acids. CDR1 is SNHLY, CDR2 FYNNEI, per germline. The CDR3 nucleotides read TGTGCCAGCAGTGATGGGACCGTTGTACCCCAGCATTTT. This encodes CASSDGTVVPQHF.

The chain uses TRBV28 and TRBJ2-7, with D possibly being TRBD1 (6 bases). The CDR3 runs 13 residues. Germline assignment: CDR1 MDHEN and CDR2 SYDVKM. V was clipped by 4 bases and J by 3 bases, with 10 bases between them. The CDR3 sequence: CASSSGQVYEQYF. As DNA, the CDR3 is TGTGCCAGCAGTTCGGGACAAGTCTACGAGCAGTACTTC.

CDR3 nucleotide sequence: TGTGCCAGCAGCTCCCAAGAGACCCAGTACTTC. Translation: CASSSQETQYF. V is TRBV5-4 and J is TRBJ2-5; D unclear. Germline loops: CDR1 SGHNT, CDR2 YYREEE (reference sequence). Trimming shortened V by 3 bases and J by 1 base, and 1 base separated the two germline ends. The CDR3 spans 11 residues.

The gene calls are TRBV4-3 and TRBJ2-1; D is unresolved. The V end was cut by 0 bases, the J end by 7 bases, with 4 bases between. The CDR3 spans 12 residues. The V gene's germline CDR1 is LGHNA and CDR2 YSLEER. CDR3 sequence: CASSQDWNEQFF. For the CDR3, the DNA is TGCGCCAGCAGCCAAGATTGGAATGAGCAGTTCTTC.

The gene calls are TRBV7-2 and TRBJ2-2, with 7 nucleotides matching TRBD1. Germline V gives CDR1 SGHTA, CDR2 FQGNSA. With 4 bases clipped from V and 7 bases from J, the junction kept 15 bases outside the gene matches. CDR3 length equals 17 residues. The CDR3 is CASSSGSDRVMSGELFF. The CDR3 nucleotides read TGTGCCAGCAGCTCCGGAAGTGACAGGGTTATGAGCGGGGAGCTGTTTTTT.

In the case of this clone: Since the CDR3 does not end with the conserved phenylalanine or tryptophan, this likely comes from a read error. This rearrangement joins TRBV5-1 to TRBJ1-2; D is perhaps TRBD1 (5 bases). In germline, CDR1 is SGHRS, CDR2 YFSETQ. The germline V and J ends were trimmed by 0 bases and 4 bases, with 13 bases remaining between them. This CDR3 is built from 15 residues. CDR3 in DNA: TGCGCCAGCAGCTTGGCGGGAGGGGCGACCTATGGCTACACCCTC. It specifies CASSLAGGATYGYTL.

The chain recombines TRBV27 with TRBJ1-1, with TRBD1 matching over 7 bases. The CDR3 spans 15 residues. Germline V lookup: CDR1 MNHEY, CDR2 SMNVEV (reference sequence). J lost 3 bases, V lost 4 bases, and 8 bases had no gene match. The CDR3 sequence is CASSWDTGDDTEAFF. For the CDR3, the DNA is TGTGCCAGCAGTTGGGATACAGGGGATGACACTGAAGCTTTCTTT.

J is TRBJ1-1 and V is TRBV5-1, with D tentatively TRBD1 (6 bases). The germline gives CDR1 SGHRS, CDR2 YFSETQ. V dropped 1 base and J dropped 8 bases, with 18 bases sitting between them. The CDR3 totals 15 residues. In DNA form, the CDR3 reads TGCGCCAGCAGCTTGAGCAGGGGCAACGGAGGGGAAGCTTTCTTT. This encodes CASSLSRGNGGEAFF.

This clone was found a few times. The chain recombines TRBV28 with TRBJ2-4, with TRBD1 identical over 10 bases. Germline-derived CDR1 and CDR2 are MDHEN and SYDVKM. Unmatched junction bases numbered 2, after V lost 4 bases and J lost 11 bases. There are 12 residues in the CDR3. The CDR3 loop is CASSSGQGVQYF. The CDR3 DNA reads as TGTGCCAGCAGTTCAGGACAGGGGGTTCAGTACTTC.

The CDR3 DNA is TGTGCCATCGGGGTTCCTGGAAACACCATATATTTT. This codes for CAIGVPGNTIYF. The chain uses TRBV10-3 and TRBJ1-3; D remains ambiguous. The CDR3 length is 12 residues. V was cut by 8 bases and J by 2 bases, with 7 bases left in between. Germline V CDR1 and CDR2: ENHRY, SYGVKD.

The chain carries TRBV28 and TRBJ1-2, with D uncertain. Per germline, CDR1 MDHEN and CDR2 SYDVKM. The V end was cut by 5 bases, the J end by 3 bases, with 4 bases between. This CDR3 is built from 11 residues. The CDR3 DNA follows: TGTGCCAGCAGTCGGGACTATGGCTACACCTTC. Its translation is CASSRDYGYTF.

V is TRBV28 and J is TRBJ1-2; possibly TRBD1 for D (5 bases). Germline CDR1 and CDR2: MDHEN and SYDVKM. The length of the CDR3 is 15 residues. Trimming cost V 3 bases and J 8 bases, with 19 bases left between them. For the CDR3, the DNA is TGTGCCAGCAGTTTCGACCCCGGGACGGGCTACGGCTACACCTTC. This codes for CASSFDPGTGYGYTF.

The chain joins TRBV6-1 to TRBJ2-1; D is unclear. Germline CDR1 is MNHNS and CDR2 is SASEGT. CDR3 length equals 14 residues. Trimming pared 6 bases from V and 6 bases from J, leaving 15 bases between. CDR3: CASRLQDGSNEQFF. As DNA, the CDR3 is TGTGCCAGCAGGCTCCAGGACGGGTCCAATGAGCAGTTCTTC.